The 29 T cell receptor beta chains below were found in one sample sequenced in a study of identical twins. TCRdb re-called the 5' RACE reads with MiXCR, one entry per CDR3 protein. The repertoire holds about 890,000 distinct CDR3 sequences, roughly an eighth seen once, with around 1.6% in the top ten. This same sample was also taken into another study, of yellow fever vaccine responses in identical twins.

The source material was PBMCs. Receptors were obtained from a woman under 30 in good health.

This clonotype was counted a few times. This rearrangement joins TRBV28 to TRBJ2-1, with TRBD2 identical over 15 bases. Germline loops: CDR1 MDHEN, CDR2 SYDVKM. The V gene end was trimmed by 7 bases and the J gene end by 12 bases; junction bases not matched to a gene: 10. The CDR3 runs to 15 residues. In DNA form, the CDR3 reads TGTGCCAGCACCAGATCCCCGGGACTAGCGGGGGGGCAGTTCTTC. As protein: CASTRSPGLAGGQFF.

The chain is built from TRBV4-1 and TRBJ1-1; a possible D gene is TRBD1 (5 bases). With 0 bases removed from V and 5 bases from J, the gap between germline ends came to 7 bases. Looked up from germline, CDR1 is MGHRA and CDR2 is YSYEKL. This CDR3 contains 13 residues. CDR3 sequence (DNA): TGCGCCAGCAGCCAAGAAGAGGGGACTGAAGCTTTCTTT. This sequence encodes CASSQEEGTEAFF.

This clonotype has more than one count but fewer than ten. J is TRBJ2-6 and V is TRBV5-1; TRBD1 is a possible D gene (5 bases). V was cut by 4 bases and J by 0 bases, with 17 bases left in between. This CDR3 is built from 18 residues. Germline values: CDR1 SGHRS, CDR2 YFSETQ. In DNA form, the CDR3 reads TGCGCCAGCAGCCCGGACCCAAAAGGGGTCTCTGGGGCCAACGTCCTGACTTTC. Its protein product is CASSPDPKGVSGANVLTF.

This clonotype was recorded a few times. The chain employs TRBV19 and TRBJ1-2, with D possibly being TRBD1 (5 bases). The CDR3 is 13 residues long. Trimming stripped 9 bases from V and 8 bases from J, with 19 bases between. The germline V gene has CDR1 LNHDA and CDR2 SQIVND (reference sequence). CDR3 amino acids: CASGTGTLGGYTF. For the CDR3, the DNA is TGTGCCAGCGGAACCGGGACCCTGGGGGGCTACACCTTC. The full variable domain, in which reference TRBV19 and TRBJ1-2 provide the parts outside the CDR3, is DGGITQSPKYLFRKEGQNVTLSCEQNLNHDAMYWYRQDPGQGLRLIYYSQIVNDFQKGDIAEGYSVSREKKESFPLTVTSAQKNPTAFYLCASGTGTLGGYTFGSGTRLTVV.

The chain recombines TRBV7-9 with TRBJ2-5; TRBD1 is a possible D gene (6 bases). Germline V gene data show CDR1 as SEHNR and CDR2 as FQNEAQ (reference sequence). The length of the CDR3 is 16 residues. The V end lost 0 bases, the J end lost 0 bases, and 11 bases lay between the germline ends. This chain's CDR3 is CASSLARGAYQETQYF. CDR3 nucleotide sequence: TGTGCCAGCAGCTTAGCCAGGGGCGCGTACCAAGAGACCCAGTACTTC.

The rearrangement links TRBV6-1 to TRBJ2-7, with D perhaps matching TRBD1 or TRBD2 (6 bases each). V was clipped by 6 bases and J by 3 bases, with 15 bases between them. This CDR3 is 14 amino acids long. CDR1 and CDR2 (germline): MNHNS, SASEGT. CDR3 loop: CASSESGANYEQYV. The CDR3 nucleotides are TGTGCCAGCAGCGAGTCGGGGGCGAACTACGAGCAGTACGTC.

The chain uses TRBV5-1 and TRBJ2-2; D not resolved. Germline CDR1 and CDR2: SGHRS and YFSETQ. The ends were cut back, 4 bases at V and 7 bases at J, with 11 bases in the middle. The CDR3 is made up of 13 amino acids. CDR3 region: CASSARSDGELFF. In nucleotides, the CDR3 is TGCGCCAGCAGCGCACGGTCGGACGGGGAGCTGTTTTTT.

There are a few counts of this clonotype. The gene calls are TRBV7-9 and TRBJ1-4, with D hard to call. The CDR3 has 15 residues. Germline-derived CDR1 and CDR2 are SEHNR and FQNEAQ (reference sequence). Between the trimmed V and J ends, which lost 5 bases and 4 bases, there was a span of 14 bases. This chain's CDR3 is CASSPEGQFNEKLFF. CDR3 in DNA: TGTGCCAGCAGCCCCGAAGGGCAGTTTAATGAAAAACTGTTTTTT.

This clonotype was found a few times. The V gene is TRBV20-1, the J gene TRBJ1-5; D might be TRBD1 (6 bases). The germline V gene has CDR1 DFQATT and CDR2 SNEGSKA (reference sequence). The germline V and J ends were trimmed by 6 bases and 2 bases, with 8 bases remaining between them. This CDR3 is 12 amino acids long. CDR3: CSAQGGNQPQHF. CDR3 sequence (DNA): TGCAGTGCACAGGGAGGCAATCAGCCCCAGCATTTT.

The V and J genes are TRBV25-1 and TRBJ1-2; weak D call: TRBD1 (5 bases). The CDR3 has 10 amino acids. V was shortened by 8 bases and J by 8 bases, with 9 bases between the two germline ends. Per the germline V gene, CDR1 is MGHDK and CDR2 is SYGVNS. The CDR3 loop is CASPGRGYTF. The CDR3 DNA reads as TGTGCCAGCCCAGGGCGCGGCTACACCTTC.

This sequence joins TRBV6-2 or TRBV6-3 and TRBJ2-7; 9 bases fit TRBD1. The CDR3 runs to 14 residues. CDR1 MNHEY and CDR2 SVGEGT come from the germline V gene. The V segment lost 5 bases and the J segment 2 bases; nucleotides outside the gene matches: 4. The DNA for the CDR3 is TGTGCCAGCAGTATTGACAGGGGGGCCTACGAGCAGTACTTC. Residues: CASSIDRGAYEQYF.

The sample holds a few counts of this clonotype. This chain connects TRBV6-5 to TRBJ2-7; D remains ambiguous. Germline V gene data show CDR1 as MNHEY and CDR2 as SVGAGI. The CDR3 covers 13 residues. V lost 3 bases and J lost 2, with 8 bases in between. Written as DNA, the CDR3 is TGTGCCAGCAGTTATGACATAACCTACGAGCAGTACTTC. Encoded protein: CASSYDITYEQYF.

This clonotype was detected many times. The CDR3 region is CSARQSHPRSGANVLTF. CDR3 bases: TGCAGCGCAAGACAGAGCCACCCTCGCTCTGGGGCCAACGTCCTGACTTTC. J is TRBJ2-6 and V is TRBV29-1; D is perhaps TRBD1 (5 bases). The germline CDR1 and CDR2 sequences are SQVTM and ANQGSEA. V shed 7 bases and J shed 0 bases, with 19 bases lying between them. This CDR3 contains 17 residues.

This clonotype was seen only a few times. The rearrangement links TRBV12-3 or TRBV12-4 to TRBJ1-6; D not resolved. V lost 2 bases, J lost 9 bases, and 8 bases lay in between. This CDR3 spans 13 amino acids. The CDR3, as DNA: TGTGCCAGCAGTTTAACGGGGTCTTCACCCCTCCACTTT. Translation gives CASSLTGSSPLHF.

This clonotype was observed a few times. The rearrangement uses TRBV12-3 or TRBV12-4 and TRBJ2-4; TRBD2 might be the D (5 bases). This CDR3 region has 16 residues. V was cut by 3 bases and J by 3 bases, with 15 bases left in between. CDR3 DNA: TGTGCCAGCAGTTTCTATTGGCGGGCAAACAAAAACATTCAGTACTTC. Protein: CASSFYWRANKNIQYF.

This clonotype showed up many times. The gene calls are TRBV12-3 or TRBV12-4 and TRBJ2-2; a possible D gene is TRBD1 (5 bases). This CDR3 is built from 14 residues. V lost 6 bases and J lost 2, with 10 bases in between. The CDR3 DNA reads TGTGCCAGCAGCTTTGGGGCCAACACCGGGGAGCTGTTTTTT. Translated: CASSFGANTGELFF.

There are a few counts of this clonotype. This chain connects TRBV7-9 to TRBJ2-1, with D perhaps TRBD2 (6 bases). The CDR3 covers 15 residues. Germline V lookup: CDR1 SEHNR, CDR2 FQNEAQ (reference sequence). V shed 6 bases and J shed 3 bases, with 15 bases lying between them. CDR3 sequence: CASSTLAIGYNEQFF. In DNA form, the CDR3 reads TGTGCCAGCAGTACTCTAGCGATCGGCTACAATGAGCAGTTCTTC.

The chain recombines TRBV5-1 with TRBJ2-1; perhaps TRBD2 as D (6 bases). This CDR3 spans 16 amino acids. V lost 0 bases to trimming and J lost 0 bases, with 10 bases between them. Germline loops: CDR1 SGHRS, CDR2 YFSETQ. The CDR3: CASSLAAGTSYNEQFF. For the CDR3, the DNA is TGCGCCAGCAGCTTGGCCGCGGGGACCTCCTACAATGAGCAGTTCTTC.

This rearrangement joins TRBV9 to TRBJ1-1; no reliable D call. The germline V and J ends were trimmed by 0 bases and 1 base, with 10 bases remaining between them. CDR3 size: 15 residues. Germline V lookup: CDR1 SGDLS, CDR2 YYNGEE. The CDR3 loop reads CASSVVSGKNTEAFF. The DNA of the CDR3 is TGTGCCAGCAGCGTAGTGTCCGGGAAGAACACTGAAGCTTTCTTT. Full variable domain (remainder filled in from reference TRBV9 and TRBJ1-1): DSGVTQTPKHLITATGQRVTLRCSPRSGDLSVYWYQQSLDQGLQFLIQYYNGEERAKGNILERFSAQQFPDLHSELNLSSLELGDSALYFCASSVVSGKNTEAFFGQGTRLTVV.

The sample holds a few counts of this clonotype. The chain links TRBV24-1 to TRBJ2-1, with 11 bases lining up with TRBD2. CDR3 size: 16 residues. Germline CDR1 and CDR2: KGHDR and SFDVKD. Trimming took 6 bases from V and 8 from J; bases not matched to a gene: 11. DNA for the CDR3: TGTGCCACCAGTAACGTCCTAGCGGGAGGAGGCTATGAGCAGTTCTTC. It translates to CATSNVLAGGGYEQFF.

This clonotype came up many times. The chain combines TRBV11-1 with TRBJ1-1; D is perhaps TRBD1 (6 bases). The germline gives CDR1 SGHAT, CDR2 FQDESV (reference sequence). The CDR3 covers 15 residues. The V end was cut by 4 bases, the J end by 0 bases, with 12 bases between. CDR3 protein: CASSSHRVLNTEAFF. In DNA form, the CDR3 reads TGTGCCAGCAGCTCGCACAGGGTCCTGAACACTGAAGCTTTCTTT.

This clonotype was seen ten or more times. The chain recombines TRBV10-3 with TRBJ2-3; D unresolved. The CDR3 has 13 amino acids. Trimming took off 8 bases at V and 0 bases at J, with 9 bases between the two ends. Germline V gene lookup returns CDR1 ENHRY and CDR2 SYGVKD. CDR3 region: CAIGTTSTDTQYF. Here the CDR3 DNA reads TGTGCCATCGGAACAACAAGCACAGATACGCAGTATTTT.

This clonotype has a handful of counts. The genes are TRBV15 and TRBJ2-7; 7 nucleotides align to TRBD2. The germline V gene encodes CDR1 LNHNV and CDR2 YYDKDF (reference sequence). V was pared by 4 bases and J by 6 bases, with 9 bases of the junction left unmatched. The CDR3 has 14 residues. The CDR3 sequence: CATSKGGIGGEQYV. DNA of the CDR3: TGTGCCACCAGCAAGGGAGGGATTGGGGGCGAGCAGTACGTC.

This clonotype was observed many times. The chain uses TRBV28 and TRBJ2-1, with 9 bases aligning to TRBD2. V was pared by 8 bases and J by 5 bases, with 7 bases of the junction left unmatched. This CDR3 contains 14 residues. CDR1 is MDHEN, CDR2 SYDVKM, per germline. The CDR3 coding sequence is TGTGCCAGCGGACCGACTAGCGGTGACAATGAGCAGTTCTTC. It specifies CASGPTSGDNEQFF.

This clonotype appeared a single time. V usage is TRBV20-1 and J usage is TRBJ2-7; 11 nucleotides match TRBD2. V was clipped by 4 bases and J by 4 bases; unmatched bases: 3. The CDR3 contains 13 residues. Germline V gene lookup returns CDR1 DFQATT and CDR2 SNEGSKA (reference sequence). Here the CDR3 DNA reads TGCAGTGCTACTAGCGGGAGGTCGTACGAGCAGTACTTC. Residues: CSATSGRSYEQYF.

This clonotype was counted at least ten times. The chain has TRBV29-1 and TRBJ2-7, with a weak D call TRBD1 (6 bases). V was clipped by 4 bases and J by 1 base, with 14 bases between them. This CDR3 has 14 amino acids. In germline, CDR1 is SQVTM, CDR2 ANQGSEA. DNA for the CDR3: TGCAGCGTTGTAAGTCCGGACAGATCCTACGAGCAGTACTTC. Encoded protein: CSVVSPDRSYEQYF.

This clonotype was recorded many times. The rearrangement uses TRBV6-2 or TRBV6-3 and TRBJ2-7; 11 bases agree with TRBD2. After removal of 7 bases from V and 1 base from J, the junction contained 9 bases not matched to a gene. Germline V gene lookup returns CDR1 MNHEY and CDR2 SVGEGT. CDR3 length: 16 amino acids. DNA of the CDR3: TGTGCCAGCACCCCCATGGGACTAGCGGCTTCCTACGAGCAGTACTTC. This gives the protein CASTPMGLAASYEQYF.

This clonotype turned up a few times. CDR3 nucleotide sequence: TGCGCCAGCAGCTGGGGACTAAAGAACACTGAAGCTTTCTTT. Encoded protein: CASSWGLKNTEAFF. V gene TRBV5-1 combines with J gene TRBJ1-1; TRBD1 might be the D (5 bases). This CDR3 is built from 14 residues. V shed 3 bases and J shed 1 base, with 10 bases lying between them. The germline CDR1 and CDR2 sequences are SGHRS and YFSETQ.

The chain is built from TRBV29-1 and TRBJ2-7; 7 nucleotides align to TRBD2. Germline V lookup: CDR1 SQVTM, CDR2 ANQGSEA. V was clipped by 7 bases and J by 3 bases; unmatched bases: 9. The CDR3 length is 13 residues. The CDR3 sequence: CSAQKGLYYEQYF. CDR3 sequence (DNA): TGCAGCGCCCAAAAGGGACTATACTACGAGCAGTACTTC.